The 11 T cell receptor beta chains reported below all come from one sample, sequenced in a study of response to subunit inactivated influenza vaccine. Using its own MiXCR run on the RT-PCR reads, TCRdb lists one record per CDR3 protein. The sample contains under 550,000 distinct CDR3 sequences, roughly 7.6% of which appear only once. Sequencing used PBMCs from blood, obtained around 25 months after vaccination. All receptors derive from a man aged 45 to 75 who received an inactivated influenza vaccine.

This clonotype has just a few counts. The V and J genes are TRBV6-2 or TRBV6-3 and TRBJ2-5, with D perhaps matching TRBD2 (5 bases). Germline V gene sequence: CDR1 MNHEY, CDR2 SVGEGT. V lost 2 bases to trimming and J lost 13 bases, with 11 bases between them. The CDR3 runs to 11 residues. The CDR3 DNA reads as TGTGCCAGCAGTTACGGAGGTCCCCTGTACTTC. Translation: CASSYGGPLYF.

This clonotype was counted many times. CDR3 sequence reads: CASSPSAGDSYNEQFF. DNA for the CDR3: TGTGCCAGCAGTCCATCCGCCGGAGATTCCTACAATGAGCAGTTCTTC. The chain carries TRBV28 and TRBJ2-1; D is unresolved. CDR3 length: 16 residues. V was cut by 5 bases and J by 1 base, with 15 bases left in between. In germline, CDR1 is MDHEN, CDR2 SYDVKM.

The chain employs TRBV7-8 and TRBJ2-3; D might be TRBD2 (6 bases). The germline V and J ends were trimmed by 5 bases and 4 bases, with 19 bases remaining between them. This CDR3 is 16 amino acids long. Germline V gene data show CDR1 as SGHVS and CDR2 as FQNEAQ. For the CDR3, the DNA is TGTGCCAGCAGCCCGACTAGAGCCCCCTCGCCAGATACGCAGTATTTT. It translates to CASSPTRAPSPDTQYF.

This clonotype was recorded at least ten times. This chain connects TRBV7-9 to TRBJ2-4; tentatively, D is TRBD1 (5 bases). The CDR3 is made up of 15 amino acids. Trimming shortened V by 5 bases and J by 6 bases, and 17 bases separated the two germline ends. Germline V lookup: CDR1 SEHNR, CDR2 FQNEAQ (reference sequence). CDR3 amino acids: CASSPPFREGNIQYF. The CDR3 DNA reads TGTGCCAGCAGCCCCCCGTTCAGGGAAGGAAACATTCAGTACTTC.

CDR3 region: CASSESGLGDTQYF. As DNA, the CDR3 is TGTGCCAGCAGTGAAAGTGGGTTGGGAGATACGCAGTATTTT. The chain has TRBV6-1 and TRBJ2-3, with unresolved D. Germline CDR1 is MNHNS and CDR2 is SASEGT. This CDR3 region has 14 residues. V gave up 2 bases and J gave up 5 bases, with 11 bases separating them.

This clonotype was detected a few times. The CDR3 protein is CASSLADSPGYQPQHF. As DNA, the CDR3 is TGTGCCAGCAGCTTAGCGGACTCGCCAGGGTACCAGCCCCAGCATTTT. This rearrangement joins TRBV7-8 to TRBJ1-5; TRBD1 might be the D (5 bases). CDR3 length equals 16 residues. V was clipped by 0 bases and J by 7 bases, with 16 bases between them. Germline assignment: CDR1 SGHVS and CDR2 FQNEAQ. The full variable domain, in which reference TRBV7-8 and TRBJ1-5 provide the parts outside the CDR3, is GAGVSQSPRYKVAKRGQDVALRCDPISGHVSLFWYQQALGQGPEFLTYFQNEAQLDKSGLPSDRFFAERPEGSVSTLKIQRTQQEDSAVYLCASSLADSPGYQPQHFGDGTRLSIL.

A note on this clonotype: It may be a read error: a sequence one base away is much more abundant. The V gene is TRBV12-3 or TRBV12-4, the J gene TRBJ2-5; D is tentatively TRBD1 or TRBD2 (6 bases each). CDR3 length equals 14 residues. The CDR3: CASSFHGGEDTQYF. CDR3 in DNA: TGTGCCAGCAGTTTTCACGGGGGCGAAGACACCCAGTACTTC.

The chain has TRBV20-1 and TRBJ2-3; TRBD2 might be the D (7 bases). Trimming took off 0 bases at V and 0 bases at J, with 13 bases between the two ends. This CDR3 has 16 amino acids. The germline gives CDR1 DFQATT, CDR2 SNEGSKA (reference sequence). CDR3 in amino acids: CSARDPRGASTDTQYF. CDR3 in DNA: TGCAGTGCTAGAGATCCCCGGGGGGCTAGCACAGATACGCAGTATTTT.

The chain links TRBV6-1 to TRBJ2-3; 7 bases line up with TRBD1. The CDR3 loop spans 16 amino acids. CDR1 and CDR2 (germline): MNHNS, SASEGT. V dropped 6 bases and J dropped 4; count of bases not matched to a gene: 13. CDR3 in amino acids: CASSRWTGVLPDTQYF. The DNA for the CDR3 is TGTGCCAGCAGCCGGTGGACAGGAGTCCTTCCAGATACGCAGTATTTT.

This clonotype was observed at least ten times. The CDR3 DNA sequence: TGCAGCGTTGAGGGACCCAAAAACATTCAGTACTTC. Encoded protein: CSVEGPKNIQYF. The chain uses TRBV29-1 and TRBJ2-4; D tentatively reads TRBD1 or TRBD2 (5 bases each). Germline CDR1 and CDR2: SQVTM and ANQGSEA. Trimming took off 3 bases at V and 2 bases at J, with 5 bases between the two ends. The CDR3 consists of 12 residues.

This clonotype appeared many times. The chain couples TRBV4-1 to TRBJ2-7; D is perhaps TRBD1 (6 bases). The CDR3 has 14 residues. The V end was cut by 4 bases, the J end by 12 bases, with 22 bases between. CDR1 and CDR2 (germline): MGHRA, YSYEKL. CDR3 bases: TGCGCCAGCAGCCTATACACCGGGACACCTAGAGCGTACTTC. Translation: CASSLYTGTPRAYF.